These T cell receptor beta chains were read from a single sample in a study of Graves' ophthalmopathy and Graves' hyperthyroidism. Each CDR3 protein is one row after TCRdb ran MiXCR on the multiplex PCR reads. The sample holds almost 750,000 distinct CDR3 sequences; 40% are singletons and the top ten take 40% to 55%. Sequencing used peripheral blood. These receptors all come from an adult man with Graves' ophthalmopathy. Each CDR3 is given with its conserved first and last residue.

v_call: TRBV7-2
j_call: TRBJ1-2
cdr3_aa: CANSQARDYGYTF

v_call: TRBV7-9
j_call: TRBJ1-2
cdr3_aa: CASSGGQGPSGYTF

v_call: TRBV7-9
j_call: TRBJ1-2
cdr3_aa: CASSLEAGGNYGYTF

v_call: TRBV5-5
j_call: TRBJ1-1
cdr3_aa: CASSLRGLMKYTEAFF

v_call: TRBV6-5
j_call: TRBJ2-2
cdr3_aa: CASSRSGTGTGELFF

v_call: TRBV2
j_call: TRBJ2-7
cdr3_aa: CASSLGPAGHYEQYF

v_call: TRBV7-9
j_call: TRBJ2-5
cdr3_aa: CASVHRVRETQYF

v_call: TRBV12-3/TRBV12-4
j_call: TRBJ1-4
cdr3_aa: CASSSVQREKLFF

v_call: TRBV29-1
j_call: TRBJ1-3
cdr3_aa: CSLEYRVAGNTIYF

v_call: TRBV20-1
j_call: TRBJ2-7
cdr3_aa: CSARALKGGPYEQYF

v_call: TRBV6-6
j_call: TRBJ2-7
cdr3_aa: CASSYSAEEQYF

v_call: TRBV9
j_call: TRBJ2-5
cdr3_aa: CASTRPGQGLETQYF

v_call: TRBV9
j_call: TRBJ1-1
cdr3_aa: CASSVSGSSYTEAFF

v_call: TRBV27
j_call: TRBJ2-7
cdr3_aa: CASSLGRNCEQYF

v_call: TRBV12-3/TRBV12-4
j_call: TRBJ1-2
cdr3_aa: CASSFLGYGYTF

v_call: TRBV20-1
j_call: TRBJ2-7
cdr3_aa: CSASESGTREYF

v_call: TRBV11-2
j_call: TRBJ1-2
cdr3_aa: CASSQTFLGADGYTF

v_call: TRBV15
j_call: TRBJ1-6
cdr3_aa: CATSSLSYNSPLHF

v_call: TRBV10-3
j_call: TRBJ1-2
cdr3_aa: CAISYNWDRDYGYTF

v_call: TRBV7-9
j_call: TRBJ2-1
cdr3_aa: CASSLVNGLAGDKQFF

v_call: TRBV2
j_call: TRBJ1-5
cdr3_aa: CASSVAKWYQPQHF

v_call: TRBV7-9
j_call: TRBJ2-5
cdr3_aa: CAGSLIAGGAGTQYF

v_call: TRBV10-2
j_call: TRBJ1-5
cdr3_aa: CASSYSHRGPSNQPQHF

v_call: TRBV29-1
j_call: TRBJ1-4
cdr3_aa: CSVEDGGQPEKLFF

v_call: TRBV2
j_call: TRBJ1-1
cdr3_aa: CASAEGNTEAFF

v_call: TRBV2
j_call: TRBJ1-4
cdr3_aa: CASSEWLFEKLFF

v_call: TRBV15
j_call: TRBJ1-5
cdr3_aa: CATSERYSNQPQHF

v_call: TRBV19
j_call: TRBJ2-5
cdr3_aa: CASRNRVLETQYF

v_call: TRBV25-1
j_call: TRBJ2-2
cdr3_aa: CAWSRQSNTGELFF

v_call: TRBV19
j_call: TRBJ1-5
cdr3_aa: CASSMMQGQSNQPQHF

v_call: TRBV7-6
j_call: TRBJ2-2
cdr3_aa: CASSLARASGGTGELFF

v_call: TRBV7-2
j_call: TRBJ1-5
cdr3_aa: CASSTRQGAGQPQHF

v_call: TRBV11-2
j_call: TRBJ2-1
cdr3_aa: CASSLESLSGRQFF

v_call: TRBV29-1
j_call: TRBJ1-6
cdr3_aa: CSAPDRWSNSPLHF

v_call: TRBV7-9
j_call: TRBJ2-7
cdr3_aa: CASSIAGDRGYEQYF

v_call: TRBV7-2
j_call: TRBJ2-5
cdr3_aa: CASSLSVTPETQYF

v_call: TRBV11-2
j_call: TRBJ2-5
cdr3_aa: CASSLRVAGRETQYF

v_call: TRBV11-2
j_call: TRBJ1-3
cdr3_aa: CASSLAISGNTIYF

v_call: TRBV19
j_call: TRBJ2-5
cdr3_aa: CASSLDELETQYF

v_call: TRBV2
j_call: TRBJ1-1
cdr3_aa: CASSEEGIQGLMSTEAFF

v_call: TRBV19
j_call: TRBJ2-5
cdr3_aa: CASSDRSSGQETQYF

v_call: TRBV10-3
j_call: TRBJ1-2
cdr3_aa: CASGDDYGYTF

v_call: TRBV20-1
j_call: TRBJ1-1
cdr3_aa: CSARDPAKDNTEAFF

v_call: TRBV7-9
j_call: TRBJ2-3
cdr3_aa: CASSFGGAVNTQYF

v_call: TRBV4-2
j_call: TRBJ1-5
cdr3_aa: CASSQDQGSNQPQHF

v_call: TRBV9
j_call: TRBJ1-6
cdr3_aa: CASSVGTSNSPLHF

v_call: TRBV15
j_call: TRBJ1-5
cdr3_aa: CATSRVERDQPQHF

v_call: TRBV19
j_call: TRBJ1-1
cdr3_aa: CASSRTGSIGTEAFF

v_call: TRBV7-9
j_call: TRBJ2-6
cdr3_aa: CASSLGQAGANVLTF

v_call: TRBV11-2
j_call: TRBJ1-3
cdr3_aa: CASSFNRGSANTIYF

v_call: TRBV25-1
j_call: TRBJ2-2
cdr3_aa: CASSEYGTMDTGELFF

v_call: TRBV2
j_call: NA
cdr3_aa: CASSELAGGPGELFF

v_call: TRBV25-1
j_call: TRBJ2-7
cdr3_aa: CASSGIGQGGSEQYF

v_call: TRBV7-9
j_call: TRBJ2-7
cdr3_aa: CASSLQQGAGEQYF